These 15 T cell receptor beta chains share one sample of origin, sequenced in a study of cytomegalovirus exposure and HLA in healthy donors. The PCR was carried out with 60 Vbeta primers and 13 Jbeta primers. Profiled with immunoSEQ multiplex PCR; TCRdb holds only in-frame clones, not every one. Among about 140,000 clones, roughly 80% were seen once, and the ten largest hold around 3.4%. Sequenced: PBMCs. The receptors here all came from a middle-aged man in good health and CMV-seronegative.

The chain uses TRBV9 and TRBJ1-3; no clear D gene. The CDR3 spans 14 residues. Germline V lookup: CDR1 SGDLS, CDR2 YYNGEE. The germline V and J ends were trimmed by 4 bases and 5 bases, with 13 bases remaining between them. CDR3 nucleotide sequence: TGTGCCAGCAGCTCGGACCTAGCGCGAAACACCATATATTTT. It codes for CASSSDLARNTIYF. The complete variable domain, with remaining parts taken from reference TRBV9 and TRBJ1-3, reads DSGVTQTPKHLITATGQRVTLRCSPRSGDLSVYWYQQSLDQGLQFLIQYYNGEERAKGNILERFSAQQFPDLHSELNLSSLELGDSALYFCASSSDLARNTIYFGEGSWLTVV.

CDR3 nucleotide sequence: TGTGCCAGCAGCTTAAGAGGGCCTTTGAACACTGAAGCTTTCTTT. Protein product: CASSLRGPLNTEAFF. The rearrangement links TRBV7-2 to TRBJ1-1, with D uncertain. Germline loops: CDR1 SGHTA, CDR2 FQGNSA. The V and J ends lost 2 bases and 0 bases respectively, with 10 bases between them. This CDR3 is built from 15 residues.

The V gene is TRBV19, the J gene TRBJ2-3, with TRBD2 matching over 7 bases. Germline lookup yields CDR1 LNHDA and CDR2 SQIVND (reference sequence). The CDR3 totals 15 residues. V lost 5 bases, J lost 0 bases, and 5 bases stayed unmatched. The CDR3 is CASSDYGGSTDTQYF. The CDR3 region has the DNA TGTGCCAGTAGTGACTACGGGGGGAGCACAGATACGCAGTATTTT.

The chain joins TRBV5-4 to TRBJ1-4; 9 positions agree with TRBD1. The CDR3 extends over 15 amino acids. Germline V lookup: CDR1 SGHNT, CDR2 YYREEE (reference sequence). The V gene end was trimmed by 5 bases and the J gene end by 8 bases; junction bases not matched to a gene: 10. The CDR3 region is CASSSFGQGIEKLFF. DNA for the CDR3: TGTGCCAGCAGTTCCTTCGGACAGGGGATAGAAAAACTGTTTTTT.

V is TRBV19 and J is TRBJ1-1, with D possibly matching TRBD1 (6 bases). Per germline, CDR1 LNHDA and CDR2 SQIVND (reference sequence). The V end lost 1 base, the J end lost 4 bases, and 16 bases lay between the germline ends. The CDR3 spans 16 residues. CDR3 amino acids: CASSIGGLTGPTEAFF. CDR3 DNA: TGTGCCAGTAGTATAGGAGGCTTAACAGGGCCCACTGAAGCTTTCTTT. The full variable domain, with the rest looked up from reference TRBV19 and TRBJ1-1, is DGGITQSPKYLFRKEGQNVTLSCEQNLNHDAMYWYRQDPGQGLRLIYYSQIVNDFQKGDIAEGYSVSREKKESFPLTVTSAQKNPTAFYLCASSIGGLTGPTEAFFGQGTRLTVV.

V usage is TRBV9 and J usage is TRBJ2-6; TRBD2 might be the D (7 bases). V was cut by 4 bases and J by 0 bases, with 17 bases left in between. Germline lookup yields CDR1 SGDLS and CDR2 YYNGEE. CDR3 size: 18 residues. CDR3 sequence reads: CASSPAWGGASGANVLTF. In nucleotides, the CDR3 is TGTGCCAGCAGCCCCGCGTGGGGGGGGGCCTCTGGGGCCAACGTCCTGACTTTC.

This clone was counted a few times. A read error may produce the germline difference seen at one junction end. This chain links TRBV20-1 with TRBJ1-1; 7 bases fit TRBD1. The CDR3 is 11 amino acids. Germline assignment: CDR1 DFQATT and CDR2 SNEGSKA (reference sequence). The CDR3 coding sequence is TGCAGGGCTACAGGGGAAACTGAAGCTTTCTTT. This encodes CRATGETEAFF.

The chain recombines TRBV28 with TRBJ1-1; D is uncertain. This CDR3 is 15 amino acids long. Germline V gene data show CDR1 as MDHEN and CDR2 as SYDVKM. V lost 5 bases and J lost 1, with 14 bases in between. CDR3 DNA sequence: TGTGCCAGCAGTCCACCGCGTTTCTCGAACACTGAAGCTTTCTTT. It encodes CASSPPRFSNTEAFF. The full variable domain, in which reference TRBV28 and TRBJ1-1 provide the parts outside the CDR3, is DVKVTQSSRYLVKRTGEKVFLECVQDMDHENMFWYRQDPGLGLRLIYFSYDVKMKEKGDIPEGYSVSREKKERFSLILESASTNQTSMYLCASSPPRFSNTEAFFGQGTRLTVV.

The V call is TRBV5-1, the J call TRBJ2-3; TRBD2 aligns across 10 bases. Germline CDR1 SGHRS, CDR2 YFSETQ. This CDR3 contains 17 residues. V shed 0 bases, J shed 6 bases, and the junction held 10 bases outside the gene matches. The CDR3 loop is CASSLAGAGGLGDTQYF. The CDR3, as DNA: TGCGCCAGCAGCTTGGCCGGAGCGGGGGGGCTCGGGGATACGCAGTATTTT. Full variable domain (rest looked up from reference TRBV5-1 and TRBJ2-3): KAGVTQTPRYLIKTRGQQVTLSCSPISGHRSVSWYQQTPGQGLQFLFEYFSETQRNKGNFPGRFSGRQFSNSRSEMNVSTLELGDSALYLCASSLAGAGGLGDTQYFGPGTRLTVL.

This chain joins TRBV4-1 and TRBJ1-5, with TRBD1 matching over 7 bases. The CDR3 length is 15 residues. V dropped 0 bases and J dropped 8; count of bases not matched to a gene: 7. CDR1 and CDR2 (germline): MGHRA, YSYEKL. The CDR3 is CASSQEQGFGEPQHF. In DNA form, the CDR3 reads TGCGCCAGCAGCCAAGAACAGGGGTTTGGTGAGCCCCAGCATTTT.

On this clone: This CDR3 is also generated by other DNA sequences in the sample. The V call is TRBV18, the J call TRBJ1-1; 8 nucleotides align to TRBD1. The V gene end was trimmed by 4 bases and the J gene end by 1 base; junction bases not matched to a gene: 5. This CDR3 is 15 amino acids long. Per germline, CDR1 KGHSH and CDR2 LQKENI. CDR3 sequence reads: CASSRQGRTNTEAFF. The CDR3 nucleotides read TGTGCCAGCTCACGACAGGGGAGAACGAACACTGAAGCTTTCTTT.

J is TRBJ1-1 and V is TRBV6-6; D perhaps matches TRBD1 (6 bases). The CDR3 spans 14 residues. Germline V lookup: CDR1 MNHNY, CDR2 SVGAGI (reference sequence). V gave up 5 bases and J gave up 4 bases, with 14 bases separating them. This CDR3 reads CASSPGELGTEAFF. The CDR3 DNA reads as TGTGCCAGCAGTCCAGGGGAATTGGGCACTGAAGCTTTCTTT.

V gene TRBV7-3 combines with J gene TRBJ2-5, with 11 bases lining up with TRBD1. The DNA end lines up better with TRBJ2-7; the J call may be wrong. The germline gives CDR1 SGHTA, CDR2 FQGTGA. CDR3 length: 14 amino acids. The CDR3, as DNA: TGTGCCAGCAGCGGGGGACAGGGGGGCTACGAGCAGTACTTC. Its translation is CASSGGQGGYEQYF.

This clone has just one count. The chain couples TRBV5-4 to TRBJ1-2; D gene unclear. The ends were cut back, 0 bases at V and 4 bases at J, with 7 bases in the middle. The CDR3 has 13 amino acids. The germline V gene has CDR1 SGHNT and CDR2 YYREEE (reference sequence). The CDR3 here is CASSLDGPYGYTF. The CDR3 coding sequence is TGTGCCAGCAGCTTGGATGGCCCCTATGGCTACACCTTC.

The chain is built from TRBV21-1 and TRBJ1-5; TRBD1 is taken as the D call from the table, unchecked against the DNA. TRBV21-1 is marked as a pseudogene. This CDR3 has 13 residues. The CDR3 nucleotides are TGTGCCAGCTCGACAGGGGGGGGAGAGCCCCAGCATTTT. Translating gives CASSTGGGEPQHF.